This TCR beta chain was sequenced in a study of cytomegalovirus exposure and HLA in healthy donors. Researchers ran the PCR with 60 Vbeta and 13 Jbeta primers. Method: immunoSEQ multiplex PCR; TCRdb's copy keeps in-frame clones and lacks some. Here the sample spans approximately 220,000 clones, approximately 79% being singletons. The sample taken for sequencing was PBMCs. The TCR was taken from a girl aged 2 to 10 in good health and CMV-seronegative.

The CDR3 spells CASSVRGREDTEAFF. Written as DNA, the CDR3 is TGTGCCAGTTCGGTCAGGGGTAGAGAGGACACTGAAGCTTTCTTT. The chain has TRBV6-5 and TRBJ1-1; possible D gene TRBD1, 6 bases. This CDR3 is built from 15 residues. The germline V gene has CDR1 MNHEY and CDR2 SVGAGI. V lost 9 bases and J 3 bases, leaving 20 bases between the germline ends.